Listed below are T cell receptor beta chains from one sample, sequenced in a study of T cell repertoires in cytomegalovirus infection. One entry per CDR3 protein, called by TCRdb with MiXCR from the reads. The data hold fewer than 350,000 distinct CDR3 sequences, with about a sixth observed a single time. The sample taken for sequencing was PBMCs. The source is a human donor in good health (CMV status not recorded). Some clones in this sample may be carry-over from other donors' samples. Each CDR3 is given with its conserved first and last residue. A D gene is named only where the DNA matches it firmly. The size of a clone is reported for some rows only, either as once, few or many, or as a class for expanded clones.

clone_size	d_call	v_call	j_call	cdr3_nt	cdr3_aa
-	-	TRBV24-1	TRBJ2-3	TGTGCCACCAGTGGACTCACAGATACGCAGTATTTT	CATSGLTDTQYF
-	-	TRBV10-3	TRBJ2-3	TGTGCCATCAACTCCCTAAGGGGCGGGCCAGATACGCAGTATTTT	CAINSLRGGPDTQYF
-	TRBD1	TRBV20-1	TRBJ1-1	TGCAGTGCTAGAGATGTGTGGGGGACAGGGACTAACACTGAAGCTTTCTTT	CSARDVWGTGTNTEAFF
many	TRBD1	TRBV12-3/TRBV12-4	TRBJ1-5	TGTGCCAGCAGCTACGGGACAGGGGGTCGGCCCCAGCATTTT	CASSYGTGGRPQHF
-	-	TRBV2	TRBJ1-2	TGTGCCAGCAGTGAGGAGGCAGGGAGAAATGGCTACACCTTC	CASSEEAGRNGYTF
-	-	TRBV28	TRBJ1-4	TGTGCCAGCAGTCAAGGGCTCCCTAATGAAAAACTGTTTTTT	CASSQGLPNEKLFF
once	-	TRBV27	TRBJ2-1	TGTGCCAGCAGTTCCCCCAGCTCCTACAATGAGCAGTTCTTC	CASSSPSSYNEQFF
many	TRBD2	TRBV11-2	TRBJ2-7	TGTGCCAGCAGCGCCGGGACTAGCGGGGCGCCCTACGAGCAGTACTTC	CASSAGTSGAPYEQYF
-	TRBD1	TRBV28	TRBJ2-7	TGTGCCAGCAGGGAACAAGGGACAGTCAAATACGAGCAGTACTTC	CASREQGTVKYEQYF
-	TRBD1	TRBV6-5	TRBJ1-2	TGTGCCAGCAGCCCGACAGGGAAGAACTATGGCTACACCTTC	CASSPTGKNYGYTF
many	-	TRBV6-2/TRBV6-3	TRBJ1-1	TGTGCCAGCAGTTACTCGTGGAGGGTCAGCGCAGTGCCCCAAGTGAACACTGAAGCTTTCTTT	CASSYSWRVSAVPQVNTEAFF
many	TRBD1	TRBV24-1	TRBJ2-2	TGTGCCACCGCGGGACAGGGGCGCACCGGGGAGCTGTTTTTT	CATAGQGRTGELFF
-	-	TRBV20-1	TRBJ2-7	TGCAGTGCAACCCCCCCTCGGGACACCGTGACGGACGAGCAGTACTTC	CSATPPRDTVTDEQYF
-	-	TRBV19	TRBJ1-5	TGTGCCAGTAGTATAATGGTGGGTCAGCCCCAGCATTTT	CASSIMVGQPQHF
many	TRBD1	TRBV7-2	TRBJ1-2	TGTGCCAGCAGCCCAGACCGGGACAGGGGGCTGCGCACCTTC	CASSPDRDRGLRTF
few	-	TRBV2	TRBJ2-1	TGTGCCAGCAGCGGCGGGGCCGCCTACAATGAGCAGTTCTTC	CASSGGAAYNEQFF
-	-	TRBV11-2	TRBJ2-1	TGTGCCAGCAGCCGGATCCTGGACGCGGTAAAGTCCTTC	CASSRILDAVKSF
many	-	TRBV2	TRBJ2-2	TGTGCCAGCACGGGCAATACCTACGGGGAGCTGTTTTTT	CASTGNTYGELFF
many	-	TRBV7-9	TRBJ1-6	TGTGCCAGCAGCTTAGATCGGCAGGGGTCTTCACCCCTCCACTTT	CASSLDRQGSSPLHF
many	TRBD2	TRBV7-2	TRBJ2-7	TGTGCCAGCAGCTTAGCCGGGGGGGACCCCTACGAGCAGTACTTC	CASSLAGGDPYEQYF
many	TRBD2	TRBV7-3	TRBJ2-5	TGTGCCAGCAGCTCGGGACTAGCGGGTGTACAAGAGACCCAGTACTTC	CASSSGLAGVQETQYF
few	-	TRBV5-6	TRBJ2-1	TGTGCCAGCAGCTTGGTGAGGGACACAGGATTAACCTACAATGAGCAGTTCTTC	CASSLVRDTGLTYNEQFF
many	-	TRBV12-3/TRBV12-4	TRBJ1-6	TGTGCCAGCAGTTTAGGGCGCGGAGTGGGTTCACCCCTCCACTTT	CASSLGRGVGSPLHF
-	TRBD1	TRBV20-1	TRBJ2-2	TGCAGTGCTCCCCGGGACAGGGCGTACACCGGGGAGCTGTTTTTT	CSAPRDRAYTGELFF
many	-	TRBV7-2	TRBJ1-1	TGTGCCAGCAGCCCGGACCGTTATGAAGCTTTCTTT	CASSPDRYEAFF
many	TRBD2	TRBV7-2	TRBJ2-3	TGTGCCACTCCTAGCGGGGGCACAGATACGCAGTATTTT	CATPSGGTDTQYF
-	-	TRBV4-3	TRBJ1-2	TGCGCCAGCAGCCAAGATACGGGTCTGGGGGGCTACACCTTC	CASSQDTGLGGYTF
-	-	TRBV4-1	TRBJ1-6	TGCGCCAGCAGCCAACCCAGTAGCTCCTATAATTCACCCCTCCACTTT	CASSQPSSSYNSPLHF
few	TRBD2	TRBV11-2	TRBJ2-4	TGTGCCAGCAGCTCCGGGACTAGTGGAGTGGTCGGAAACATTCAGTACTTC	CASSSGTSGVVGNIQYF
many	-	TRBV7-8	TRBJ1-2	TGTGCCAGCAGCTCGGGGGGGATGGATGGCTACACCTTC	CASSSGGMDGYTF
-	-	TRBV4-3	TRBJ1-6	TGCGCCAGCAGCCATGCGGACACTTCCTATAATTCACCCCTCCACTTT	CASSHADTSYNSPLHF
-	-	TRBV5-5	TRBJ2-3	TGTGCCAGCAGCTTGGCGCCCGGGTCGGGCACAGATACGCAGTATTTT	CASSLAPGSGTDTQYF
many	TRBD2	TRBV4-3	TRBJ2-2	TGCGCCAGCAGCCAAGTTCCCTTCGCGGGGGGAAACACCGGGGAGCTGTTTTTT	CASSQVPFAGGNTGELFF
-	TRBD2	TRBV28	TRBJ2-5	TGTGCCAGCACCTCTCCGGGACTAGACGCCGGGACCCAGTACTTC	CASTSPGLDAGTQYF
-	TRBD1	TRBV28	TRBJ1-5	TGTGCCAGCAGCCCCGGGGCCCGGGGACAGGGCGAGGGCAATCAGCCCCAGCATTTT	CASSPGARGQGEGNQPQHF
-	-	TRBV29-1	TRBJ1-4	TGCAGCGTTGAAATGTACGAAAAACTGTTTTTT	CSVEMYEKLFF
-	TRBD2	TRBV28	TRBJ2-3	TGTGCCAGCAGTTCTACCCGACTAGCGGGGGGGCCAGATACGCAGTATTTT	CASSSTRLAGGPDTQYF
-	-	TRBV29-1	TRBJ2-5	TGCAGCGTGGAGGGCGGGTTTAACCAAGAGACCCAGTACTTC	CSVEGGFNQETQYF
few	-	TRBV12-3/TRBV12-4	TRBJ2-7	TGTGCCAGCAGTCGGTCCTGGGATAGGCCCTACGAGCAGTACTTC	CASSRSWDRPYEQYF
-	-	TRBV20-1	TRBJ1-1	TGCAGTGCTGTTCAGCCCCCCCGGGCTTTCTTT	CSAVQPPRAFF
-	-	TRBV23-1	TRBJ2-2	TGCGCCAGCAGTCGCGACAGCACCGGGGAGCTGTTTTTT	CASSRDSTGELFF
-	-	TRBV10-2	TRBJ2-2	TGCGCCAGCAAACAGGCGAACACCGGGGAGCTGTTTTTT	CASKQANTGELFF
-	-	TRBV7-9	TRBJ2-2	TGTGCCAGCAGCTTAAGAGGGTCCGGGGAGCTGTTTTTT	CASSLRGSGELFF
many	-	TRBV7-9	TRBJ2-5	TGTGCCAGCAGCTTAGTGGTTCTCAAAGAGACCCAGTACTTC	CASSLVVLKETQYF
-	-	TRBV12-5	TRBJ1-6	TGTGCTAGTGGTTTGGTACGAAAAGATAATTCACCCCTCCACTTT	CASGLVRKDNSPLHF
-	-	TRBV7-6	TRBJ1-2	TGTGCCAGCAGTCTTATCCGGGGGTATGGCTACACCTTC	CASSLIRGYGYTF
-	TRBD1	TRBV7-9	TRBJ2-3	TGTGCCAGCAGCTTAAGACAGGGAAGTCAAACGCAGTATTTT	CASSLRQGSQTQYF
few	TRBD1	TRBV20-1	TRBJ2-3	TGCAGTGCTATTTCTCCGGGACAGGGGGATACAGATACGCAGTATTTT	CSAISPGQGDTDTQYF